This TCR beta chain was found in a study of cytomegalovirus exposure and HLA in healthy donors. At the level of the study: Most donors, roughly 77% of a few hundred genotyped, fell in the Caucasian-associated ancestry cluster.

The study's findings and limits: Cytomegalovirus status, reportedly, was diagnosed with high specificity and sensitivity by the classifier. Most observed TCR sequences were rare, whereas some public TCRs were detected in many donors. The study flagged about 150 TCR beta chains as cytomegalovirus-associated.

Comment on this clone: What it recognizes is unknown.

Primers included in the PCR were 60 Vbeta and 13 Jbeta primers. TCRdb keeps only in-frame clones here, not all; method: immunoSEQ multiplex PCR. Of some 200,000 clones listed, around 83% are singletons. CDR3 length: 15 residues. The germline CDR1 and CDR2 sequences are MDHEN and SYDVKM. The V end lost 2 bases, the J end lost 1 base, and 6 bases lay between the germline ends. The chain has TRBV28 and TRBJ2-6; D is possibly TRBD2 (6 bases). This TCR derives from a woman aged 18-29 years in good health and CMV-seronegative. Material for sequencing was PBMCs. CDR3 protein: CASSLGTSGANVLTF. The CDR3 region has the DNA TGTGCCAGCAGTTTAGGGACTTCTGGGGCCAACGTCCTGACTTTC. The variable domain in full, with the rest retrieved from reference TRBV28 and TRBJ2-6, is DVKVTQSSRYLVKRTGEKVFLECVQDMDHENMFWYRQDPGLGLRLIYFSYDVKMKEKGDIPEGYSVSREKKERFSLILESASTNQTSMYLCASSLGTSGANVLTFGAGSRLTVL.